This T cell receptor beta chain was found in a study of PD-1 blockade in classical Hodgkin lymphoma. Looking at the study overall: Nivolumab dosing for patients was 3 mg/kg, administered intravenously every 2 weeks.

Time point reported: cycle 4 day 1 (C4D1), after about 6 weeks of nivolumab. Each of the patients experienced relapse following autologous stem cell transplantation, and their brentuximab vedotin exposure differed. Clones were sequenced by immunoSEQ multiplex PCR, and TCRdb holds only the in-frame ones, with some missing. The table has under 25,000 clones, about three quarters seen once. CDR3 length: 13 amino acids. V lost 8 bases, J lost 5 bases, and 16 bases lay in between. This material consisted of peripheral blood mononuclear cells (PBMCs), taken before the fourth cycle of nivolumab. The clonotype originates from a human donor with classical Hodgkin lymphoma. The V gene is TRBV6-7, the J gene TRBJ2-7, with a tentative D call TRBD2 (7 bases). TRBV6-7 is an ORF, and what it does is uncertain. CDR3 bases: TGTGCCAGCGTTCATGCGGGGGACAACGAGCAGTACTTC. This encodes CASVHAGDNEQYF.